What follows are 21 T cell receptor beta chains derived from one specimen sequenced in a study of Graves' ophthalmopathy and Graves' hyperthyroidism. Amplification from RNA transcripts yielded the TCR beta CDR3 regions. First-round RT-PCR with HTBI primers preceded a second-round multiplex PCR. TCRdb called the multiplex PCR reads again in MiXCR, with one record for every CDR3 protein. The data show 650,000 to 800,000 distinct CDR3 sequences, with more than 40% seen just once and 2.5% to 3.5% held by the top ten. The sample consisted of peripheral blood. These receptors all come from an adult man with Graves' ophthalmopathy.

This clonotype was observed once. The chain combines TRBV25-1 with TRBJ1-3; maybe TRBD1 (5 bases). The DNA end is more similar to TRBJ2-3, so the J call may be wrong. The CDR3 loop spans 15 amino acids. Germline lookup yields CDR1 MGHDK and CDR2 SYGVNS. This CDR3 reads CASSQGGRDEDTQYF. The CDR3 region has the DNA TGTGCCAGCAGCCAAGGCGGCAGGGATGAAGATACGCAGTATTTT.

This clonotype was detected a few times. This chain connects TRBV9 to TRBJ2-7; D is unresolved. The V gene's germline CDR1 is SGDLS and CDR2 YYNGEE. V was cut by 4 bases and J by 4 bases, with 18 bases left in between. This CDR3 has 15 amino acids. The CDR3 sequence is CASSPRGAMGYEQYF. The CDR3 DNA reads as TGTGCCAGCAGCCCCCGCGGCGCAATGGGGTACGAGCAGTACTTC.

This clonotype has more than one count but fewer than ten. The J gene is TRBJ2-3, the V gene TRBV7-9, with no clear D. The CDR3 length is 12 residues. CDR1 and CDR2 from the germline V gene are SEHNR and FQNEAQ (reference sequence). V dropped 5 bases and J dropped 0 bases, with 3 bases sitting between them. The CDR3 loop is CASSDSTDTQYF. Written as DNA, the CDR3 is TGTGCCAGCAGCGATAGCACAGATACGCAGTATTTT.

This clonotype was counted ten times or more. The CDR3 region has the DNA TGCGCCAGCAGCCCGGTTGCAGGGAAAAACTATGGCTACACCTTC. Its translation: CASSPVAGKNYGYTF. The chain recombines TRBV5-1 with TRBJ1-2; weak D call: TRBD1 (5 bases). The CDR3 runs 15 residues. V lost 4 bases and J 2 bases, leaving 15 bases between the germline ends. CDR1 is SGHRS, CDR2 YFSETQ, per germline.

This clonotype was observed at least ten times. V gene TRBV19 combines with J gene TRBJ1-1; D not certain. This CDR3 contains 13 residues. The ends were cut back, 1 base at V and 1 base at J, with 4 bases in the middle. Looked up from germline, CDR1 is LNHDA and CDR2 is SQIVND (reference sequence). CDR3 in DNA: TGTGCCAGTAGTATAGGCAAGAACACTGAAGCTTTCTTT. Protein product: CASSIGKNTEAFF.

CDR3 protein: CATSAPPGGGSYGYTF. The CDR3 bases are TGTGCCACCAGTGCTCCACCGGGGGGCGGCTCCTATGGCTACACCTTC. The chain links TRBV24-1 to TRBJ1-2; TRBD1 might be the D (6 bases). The germline V gene has CDR1 KGHDR and CDR2 SFDVKD. Trimming pared 5 bases from V and 4 bases from J, leaving 19 bases between. This CDR3 has 16 residues.

This clonotype has a handful of counts. The rearrangement uses TRBV20-1 and TRBJ2-7; D is possibly TRBD1 or TRBD2 (7 bases each). The CDR3 has 18 amino acids. Germline values: CDR1 DFQATT, CDR2 SNEGSKA (reference sequence). The V end lost 0 bases, the J end lost 1 base, and 22 bases lay between the germline ends. CDR3 DNA sequence: TGCAGTGCTAGAGATCTAACAGGGGATGGGGGGGCTTCCTACGAGCAGTACTTC. Amino acid sequence: CSARDLTGDGGASYEQYF.

This clonotype came up many times. The chain links TRBV7-8 to TRBJ1-6; 7 nucleotides match TRBD1. V shed 5 bases, J shed 10 bases, and the junction held 8 bases outside the gene matches. The CDR3 covers 14 residues. Germline loops: CDR1 SGHVS, CDR2 FQNEAQ. The CDR3, as DNA: TGTGCCAGCAGCCAACAGGGGTCAGGGTCACCCCTCCACTTT. Amino acids: CASSQQGSGSPLHF. Full variable domain (missing parts from reference TRBV7-8 and TRBJ1-6): GAGVSQSPRYKVAKRGQDVALRCDPISGHVSLFWYQQALGQGPEFLTYFQNEAQLDKSGLPSDRFFAERPEGSVSTLKIQRTQQEDSAVYLCASSQQGSGSPLHFGNGTRLTVT.

Turning to this clonotype: This clone may be a read error of a much larger clone one base away. The rearrangement links TRBV29-1 to TRBJ2-7; D tentatively fits TRBD1 or TRBD2 (6 bases each). From germline, CDR1 is SQVTM and CDR2 ANQGSEA. This CDR3 is 13 amino acids long. CDR3: CSVLSGASYEQCF. The DNA for the CDR3 is TGCAGCGTTCTCTCGGGGGCCTCCTACGAGCAGTGCTTC.

The DNA for the CDR3 is TGTGCCAGCAGTCCTGACTCGAGCTCCTACAATGAGCAGTTCTTC. It specifies CASSPDSSSYNEQFF. The chain combines TRBV25-1 with TRBJ2-1; D ambiguous. The germline V and J ends were trimmed by 5 bases and 0 bases, with 11 bases remaining between them. The CDR3 runs to 15 residues. CDR1 is MGHDK, CDR2 SYGVNS, per germline.

The V and J genes are TRBV7-6 and TRBJ1-3, with D unclear. This CDR3 has 11 residues. The germline gives CDR1 SGHVS, CDR2 FNYEAQ. V was pared by 5 bases and J by 7 bases, with 6 bases between. This CDR3 reads CASSDLNTIYF. DNA for the CDR3: TGTGCCAGCAGCGATCTGAACACCATATATTTT. Variable domain in full (rest from reference TRBV7-6 and TRBJ1-3): GAGVSQSPRYKVTKRGQDVALRCDPISGHVSLYWYRQALGQGPEFLTYFNYEAQQDKSGLPNDRFSAERPEGSISTLTIQRTEQRDSAMYRCASSDLNTIYFGEGSWLTVV.

The chain uses TRBV2 and TRBJ1-2; D is unresolved. Trimming removed 8 bases at V and 3 bases at J, with 19 bases between. CDR1 and CDR2 from the germline V gene are SNHLY and FYNNEI. The CDR3 is 15 amino acids. DNA of the CDR3: TGTGCCAGCGGACTAGCGGGGATGGTGGACTATGGCTACACCTTC. This translates into CASGLAGMVDYGYTF.

The chain carries TRBV28 and TRBJ1-1, with TRBD1 matching over 8 bases. The CDR3 contains 13 residues. CDR1 MDHEN and CDR2 SYDVKM come from the germline V gene. With 5 bases clipped from V and 11 bases from J, the junction kept 10 bases outside the gene matches. The CDR3 sequence: CASSLTGDDDAFF. The CDR3 nucleotides are TGTGCCAGCAGTCTGACAGGGGACGACGATGCTTTCTTT.

V is TRBV19 and J is TRBJ1-4; 8 bases are a match to TRBD1. Unmatched junction bases numbered 6, after V lost 4 bases and J lost 8 bases. Germline V gene data show CDR1 as LNHDA and CDR2 as SQIVND (reference sequence). The CDR3 sequence is 14 residues long. CDR3 sequence reads: CASSTTGAGEKLFF. The CDR3 DNA is TGTGCCAGTAGTACGACAGGGGCGGGGGAAAAACTGTTTTTT.

This clonotype appeared many times. The chain is built from TRBV25-1 and TRBJ2-7, with D possibly being TRBD2 (6 bases). Germline V gene data show CDR1 as MGHDK and CDR2 as SYGVNS. CDR3 length equals 15 residues. Trimming shortened V by 8 bases and J by 7 bases, and 24 bases separated the two germline ends. CDR3 residues: CASLEGHGNLEEQYF. CDR3 DNA: TGTGCCAGCCTGGAGGGGCACGGCAACCTAGAGGAGCAGTACTTC.

The V and J genes are TRBV6-6 and TRBJ2-2, with D unresolved. Trimming left V 7 bases short and J 3 bases short, with 18 bases between. The germline gives CDR1 MNHNY, CDR2 SVGAGI (reference sequence). This CDR3 is 16 amino acids long. The DNA for the CDR3 is TGTGCCAGCACCGAGGTGATAGGAGTTGACACCGGGGAGCTGTTTTTT. Protein product: CASTEVIGVDTGELFF.

The gene calls are TRBV7-9 and TRBJ2-3, with 8 bases aligning to TRBD2. After removal of 5 bases from V and 2 bases from J, the junction contained 15 bases not matched to a gene. The CDR3 is 18 amino acids. Per the germline V gene, CDR1 is SEHNR and CDR2 is FQNEAQ (reference sequence). The CDR3 DNA sequence: TGTGCCAGCAGCGCCATCCTAGCGGGCACAGCTTTCACAGATACGCAGTATTTT. Translation gives CASSAILAGTAFTDTQYF.

This clonotype was counted between two and nine times. The chain carries TRBV6-1 and TRBJ2-7; 10 nucleotides agree with TRBD1. The length of the CDR3 is 15 residues. V shed 5 bases and J 4 bases; nucleotides not matched to a gene: 8. The germline V gene encodes CDR1 MNHNS and CDR2 SASEGT. CDR3 amino acids: CASSSKTGGGYEQYF. The CDR3 nucleotides read TGTGCCAGCAGTTCTAAGACAGGGGGCGGGTACGAGCAGTACTTC.

This rearrangement joins TRBV20-1 to TRBJ2-2; D is unresolved. Germline V gene lookup returns CDR1 DFQATT and CDR2 SNEGSKA (reference sequence). V lost 3 bases, J lost 0 bases, and 5 bases lay in between. CDR3 length equals 13 residues. The CDR3 reads CSARGSNTGELFF. Here the CDR3 DNA reads TGCAGTGCTAGGGGGTCGAACACCGGGGAGCTGTTTTTT.

This chain joins TRBV5-1 and TRBJ2-5, with 14 positions matching TRBD2. Germline CDR1 reads SGHRS; CDR2 reads YFSETQ. The trim removed 3 bases at V and 0 bases at J, leaving 7 bases unmatched. The CDR3 contains 18 residues. The CDR3 DNA reads as TGCGCCAGCAGCTCTGGTGGACTAGCGGGGGGCCACCAAGAGACCCAGTACTTC. It encodes CASSSGGLAGGHQETQYF. Using reference TRBV5-1 and TRBJ2-5 for the parts outside the CDR3, the full variable domain is KAGVTQTPRYLIKTRGQQVTLSCSPISGHRSVSWYQQTPGQGLQFLFEYFSETQRNKGNFPGRFSGRQFSNSRSEMNVSTLELGDSALYLCASSSGGLAGGHQETQYFGPGTRLLVL.

The sample holds a few counts of this clonotype. This chain links TRBV25-1 with TRBJ2-5; the match to TRBD2 covers 13 bases. Germline V gene data show CDR1 as MGHDK and CDR2 as SYGVNS. The CDR3 spans 18 residues. J lost 4 bases, V lost 6 bases, and 14 bases had no gene match. This CDR3 is CASSVAGLAGLAAETQYF. The CDR3 DNA sequence: TGTGCCAGCAGCGTTGCGGGACTAGCGGGGCTCGCCGCAGAGACCCAGTACTTC.